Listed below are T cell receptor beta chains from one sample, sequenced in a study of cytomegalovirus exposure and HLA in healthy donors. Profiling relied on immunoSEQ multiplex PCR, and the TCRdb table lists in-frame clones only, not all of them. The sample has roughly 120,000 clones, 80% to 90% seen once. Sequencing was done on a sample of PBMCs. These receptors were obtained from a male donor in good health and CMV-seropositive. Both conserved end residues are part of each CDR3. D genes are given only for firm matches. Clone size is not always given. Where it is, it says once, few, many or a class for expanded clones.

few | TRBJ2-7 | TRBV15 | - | CATSRDREYEQYF | TGTGCCACCAGCAGAGATCGGGAGTACGAGCAGTACTTC
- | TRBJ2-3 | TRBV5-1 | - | CASSLVAAGGTDTQYF | TGCGCCAGCAGCTTGGTTGCGGCCGGGGGCACAGATACGCAGTATTTT
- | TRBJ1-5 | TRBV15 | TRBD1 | CATSRAGQGGQPQHF | TGTGCCACCAGCAGAGCTGGACAGGGAGGCCAGCCCCAGCATTTT
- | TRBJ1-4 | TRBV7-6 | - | CASSLYGANEKLFF | TGTGCCAGCAGCTTATATGGGGCGAATGAAAAACTGTTTTTT
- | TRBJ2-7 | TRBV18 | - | CASSPGPGANEQYF | TGTGCCAGCTCCCCCGGACCTGGGGCTAACGAGCAGTACTTC
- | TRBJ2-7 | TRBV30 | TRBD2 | CAWSVGSASGPSYEQYF | TGTGCCTGGAGTGTAGGGTCGGCTAGCGGCCCCTCCTACGAGCAGTACTTC
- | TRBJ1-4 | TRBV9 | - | CASSVSGKANEKLFF | TGTGCCAGCAGTGTTAGCGGGAAAGCTAATGAAAAACTGTTTTTT
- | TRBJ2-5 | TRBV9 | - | CASSVGPQAKETQYF | TGTGCCAGCAGCGTAGGGCCCCAAGCGAAAGAGACCCAGTACTTC
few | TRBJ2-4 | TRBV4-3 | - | CASSQGVAGSQKRDIQYF | TGCGCCAGCAGCCAAGGGGTGGCCGGCAGCCAAAAGAGGGACATTCAGTACTTC
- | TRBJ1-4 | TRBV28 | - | CASSPRGSLNEKLFF | TGTGCCAGCAGTCCACGCGGGTCTTTAAATGAAAAACTGTTTTTT
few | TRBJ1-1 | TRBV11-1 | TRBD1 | CASSLGGGIEAFF | TGTGCCAGCAGCTTAGGAGGGGGCATCGAAGCTTTCTTT
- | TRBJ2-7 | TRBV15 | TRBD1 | CATSSRRDRGRGGEQYF | TGTGCCACCAGCAGCCGCCGGGACAGGGGGCGGGGGGGCGAGCAGTACTTC
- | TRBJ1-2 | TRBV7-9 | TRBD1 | CASSLGDRQLYGYTF | TGTGCCAGCAGCTTAGGGGACAGGCAACTTTATGGCTACACCTTC
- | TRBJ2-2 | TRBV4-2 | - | CASSQEFEGYTGELFF | TGTGCCAGCAGCCAAGAGTTTGAGGGCTACACCGGGGAGCTGTTTTTT
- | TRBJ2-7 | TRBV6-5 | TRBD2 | CASSPGLAGDEQYF | TGTGCCAGCAGTCCGGGACTAGCGGGAGACGAGCAGTACTTC
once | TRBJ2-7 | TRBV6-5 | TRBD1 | CASSRDRSSYEQYF | TGTGCCAGCAGCCGGGACAGGTCCTCCTACGAGCAGTACTTC
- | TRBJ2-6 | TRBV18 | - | CASSHGSSGANGLTF | TGTGCCAGCTCACACGGGAGCTCTGGGGCCAACGGCCTGACTTTC
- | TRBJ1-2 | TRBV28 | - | CASSGLPGYGYTF | TGTGCCAGCAGCGGATTGCCGGGGTATGGCTACACCTTC
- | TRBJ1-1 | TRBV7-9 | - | CSSSPARGSWSEAFF | TGTTCCAGCAGCCCGGCCAGGGGAAGTTGGTCTGAAGCTTTCTTT
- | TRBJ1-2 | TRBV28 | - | CASSWREYGYTF | TGTGCCAGCAGTTGGAGAGAATATGGCTACACCTTC
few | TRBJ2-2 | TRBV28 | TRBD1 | CASSLYQGDGTGELFF | TGTGCCAGCAGTTTATATCAGGGGGACGGCACCGGGGAGCTGTTTTTT
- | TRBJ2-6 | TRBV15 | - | CATGGLTRVSGANVLTF | TGTGCCACCGGGGGCTTAACTCGAGTCTCTGGGGCCAACGTCCTGACTTTC
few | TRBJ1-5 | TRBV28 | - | CASSFIGGVAQPQHF | TGTGCCAGCAGTTTCATAGGGGGTGTAGCTCAGCCCCAGCATTTT
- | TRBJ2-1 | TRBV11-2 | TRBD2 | CASRGLADNEQFF | TGTGCCAGCAGGGGACTAGCGGACAATGAGCAGTTCTTC
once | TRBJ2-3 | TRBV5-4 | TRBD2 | CASSLASGRPDTQYF | TGTGCCAGCAGCTTGGCTAGCGGGAGACCAGATACGCAGTATTTT
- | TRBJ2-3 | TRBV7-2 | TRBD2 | CASSPQRLASENTQYF | TGTGCCAGCAGCCCGCAAAGACTAGCGAGCGAGAATACGCAGTATTTT
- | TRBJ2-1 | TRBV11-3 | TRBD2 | CASSRLAGAYNEQFF | TGTGCCAGCAGCCGGCTAGCGGGAGCCTACAATGAGCAGTTCTTC
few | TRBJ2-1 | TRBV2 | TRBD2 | CATLLSGLAVSEQFF | TGTGCCACCCTCCTTTCCGGACTAGCGGTGAGTGAGCAGTTCTTC
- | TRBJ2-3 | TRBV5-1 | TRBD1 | CASSQRGPADTQYF | TGCGCCAGCAGCCAGAGGGGGCCTGCAGATACGCAGTATTTT
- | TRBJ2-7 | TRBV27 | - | CASSLRGGTYEQYF | TGTGCCAGCAGTTTGAGGGGGGGCACCTACGAGCAGTACTTC
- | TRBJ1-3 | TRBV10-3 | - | CATRGSGNTIYF | TGTGCCACTCGAGGCTCTGGAAACACCATATATTTT
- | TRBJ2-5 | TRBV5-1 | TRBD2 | CASSQGLAGGAQETQYF | TGCGCCAGCAGCCAAGGACTAGCGGGAGGCGCCCAAGAGACCCAGTACTTC
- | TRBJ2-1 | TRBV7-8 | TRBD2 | CASSAGTSSYNEQFF | TGTGCCAGCAGCGCCGGGACTAGCTCCTACAATGAGCAGTTCTTC
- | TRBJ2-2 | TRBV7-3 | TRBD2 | CASSLVVGGEAGELFF | TGTGCCAGCAGCTTGGTTGTCGGGGGGGAGGCCGGGGAGCTGTTTTTT
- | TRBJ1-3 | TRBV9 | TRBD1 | CASSLGQGQAGNTIYF | TGTGCCAGCAGCTTAGGACAGGGGCAGGCTGGAAACACCATATATTTT
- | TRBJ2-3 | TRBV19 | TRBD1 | CATRDRGADTQYF | TGTGCTACGCGGGACAGGGGTGCAGATACGCAGTATTTT
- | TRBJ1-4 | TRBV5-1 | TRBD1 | CASSPTGTGGNNEKLFF | TGCGCCAGCAGCCCCACCGGGACAGGGGGGAATAATGAAAAACTGTTTTTT